The entry that follows covers one T cell receptor (beta chain) sequence. Its antigen is not known. From germline, CDR1 is SEHNR and CDR2 FQNEAQ (reference sequence). This CDR3 is built from 19 residues. V lost 1 base, J lost 4 bases, and 13 bases stayed unmatched. Naive CD45RA+ and memory CD45RA-negative subsets were split from CD4+ cells. The data were obtained in a study of shared clonotypes between healthy human individuals. The study, taken as a whole, reports: Larger richness was generally estimated for naive than memory subsets. Non-shared clonotypes displayed generation probabilities falling below those of clonotypes present in all four donors.

In the original workflow: As immunoSEQ supplied junction-only sequences (without quality scores), filtering differed. The table came from immunoSEQ multiplex PCR; TCRdb's copy has only in-frame clones and leaves some out. V and J calls and clone size are given by that table; D and trimming were obtained from the DNA. The table has a few hundred thousand clones, around 97% seen once. This TCR was sampled from a woman aged 30 to 39 in good health. The rearrangement uses TRBV7-9 and TRBJ2-3; 11 bases match TRBD2. The sequencing input was naive CD4+ T cells sorted from blood. Documented subset: CD45RA+ positively selected. The CDR3 bases are TGTGCCAGCAGCTTAGTATCTCGTAGCGGGAGGGCAAAAGCAGATACGCAGTATTTT. This gives the protein CASSLVSRSGRAKADTQYF. Filled out from reference TRBV7-9 and TRBJ2-3, the complete variable domain reads DTGVSQNPRHKITKRGQNVTFRCDPISEHNRLYWYRQTLGQGPEFLTYFQNEAQLEKSRLLSDRFSAERPKGSFSTLEIQRTEQGDSAMYLCASSLVSRSGRAKADTQYFGPGTRLTVL.